The T cell receptor beta chain under discussion was sequenced for a study of metastatic and nonmetastatic thyroid tumors (dated by TCRdb to 2018 to 2020). Describing the broader study: Repertoires were compared across peripheral blood and tumor or nodule tissue samples from malignant and benign thyroid patients.

From a lookup of the germline V gene (reference sequence), CDR1 and CDR2 are GTSNPN and SVGIG. The cysteine opens and the phenylalanine closes a CDR3 of 11 amino acids. Of all the DNA, just the CDR3 is kept, 33 bases in frame from base 1. V and J lose 7 bases and 1 base, and a span of 7 bases separates them. On the study overall, not on this receptor specifically: TCR beta diversity was reported as significantly higher in malignant tumors than in benign nodules, in both blood and tumor samples.

Receptor libraries were prepared by PCR. TCRdb records Illumina HiSeq 4000 as the sequencer. High-throughput sequencing was used to profile the TCR beta-chain CDR3 region of every patient. The study's own analysis went as follows. Drawing on CDR3 differences between clinicopathological groups, the researchers built a classifier meant to tell apart patients with distant-metastatic papillary thyroid cancer. Repertoire diversity was assessed with the Shannon index, and tumor-blood repertoire similarity with the Morisita-Horn index. TCRdb reran the public reads through fastp at Q25 and MiXCR, keeping productive beta chains. These V and J calls derive from TCRdb rather than the authors' analysis. Present in this sample are over 70,000 clones, roughly 18% of which were seen just once. The ten largest clones take up roughly 13% of the sample. No treatment had been received by any patient before thyroid surgery. Using T-cell receptor beta sequencing, the researchers looked back retrospectively at clinical samples from patients, gathered between about 2012 and 2019.

The sample holds many counts of this clone. The antigen this receptor binds is unknown. Per-nucleotide qualities are absent, and no much larger clonotype sits a single base away. The TCR originated in a female donor with papillary thyroid cancer or a benign thyroid nodule (not recorded which). Some clones in this sample may be carry-over from other donors' samples. Sequencing used blood. The receptor chain draws on TRBV30 and TRBJ2-5, with the D assignment possibly TRBD1 or TRBD2, given 5 matching bases for each. The sequence in DNA is TGTGCCTCTGGGACCCAAGAGACCCAGTACTTC. Its coded protein is CASGTQETQYF.